This entry concerns a single T cell receptor beta chain. Its antigen remains unknown. One base away lies a much larger clone, so this may be a sequencing read error. The CDR3 is 15 residues long. Germline loops: CDR1 LGHDT, CDR2 YNNKEL (reference sequence). Unmatched junction bases numbered 7, after V lost 3 bases and J lost 5 bases. This entry belongs to a study of T cells in Graves' hyperthyroidism and ophthalmopathy. TCR beta CDR3 regions were amplified from RNA transcripts. First-round RT-PCR with HTBI primers amplified the TCR CDR3 region. TCRdb re-analysed the multiplex PCR reads in MiXCR, keeping a single row per CDR3 protein. The data show about 300,000 distinct CDR3 sequences, about an eighth seen once. Findings and limits, study-wide: Stable hyperthyroidism was told apart from ophthalmopathy by a model built on 13 V-J features.

This chain connects TRBV3-1 to TRBJ1-1, with 9 bases identical to TRBD1. This receptor was obtained from a woman aged 25 to 39 with Graves' hyperthyroidism that later progressed to Graves' ophthalmopathy. The sequenced sample was blood. The CDR3 loop is CASSHLTGGGTEAFF. CDR3 coding DNA: TGTGCCAGCAGCCATTTGACAGGGGGAGGGACTGAAGCTTTCTTT.